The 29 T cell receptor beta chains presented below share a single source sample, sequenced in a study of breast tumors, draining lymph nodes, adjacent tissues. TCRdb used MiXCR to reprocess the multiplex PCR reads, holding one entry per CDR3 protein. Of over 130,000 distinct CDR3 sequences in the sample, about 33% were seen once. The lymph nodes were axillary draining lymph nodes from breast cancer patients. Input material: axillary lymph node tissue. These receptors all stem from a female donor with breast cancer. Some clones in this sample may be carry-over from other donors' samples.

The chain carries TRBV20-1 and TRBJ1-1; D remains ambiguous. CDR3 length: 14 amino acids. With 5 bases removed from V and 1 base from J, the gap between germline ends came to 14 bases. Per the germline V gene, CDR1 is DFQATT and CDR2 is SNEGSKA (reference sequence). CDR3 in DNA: TGCAGTGCTCCTTCGGCGACGGAGAACACTGAAGCTTTCTTT. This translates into CSAPSATENTEAFF.

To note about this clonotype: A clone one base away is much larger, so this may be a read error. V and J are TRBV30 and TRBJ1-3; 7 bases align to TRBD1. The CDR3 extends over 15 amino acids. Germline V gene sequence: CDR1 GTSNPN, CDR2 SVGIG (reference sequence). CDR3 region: CAWTTGTAAGDTIYF. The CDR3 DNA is TGTGCCTGGACTACCGGGACAGCGGCTGGAGACACCATATATTTT. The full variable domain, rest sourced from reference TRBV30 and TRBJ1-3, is SQTIHQWPATLVQPVGSPLSLECTVEGTSNPNLYWYRQAAGRGLQLLFYSVGIGQISSEVPQNLSASRPQDRQFILSSKKLLLSDSGFYLCAWTTGTAAGDTIYFGEGSWLTVV.

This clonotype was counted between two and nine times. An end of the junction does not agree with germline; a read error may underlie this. The CDR3 sequence is CASSLTQGRQEAQSF. For the CDR3, the DNA is TGTGCCAGCAGCCTGACACAGGGCCGCCAAGAGGCCCAGTCCTTC. V and J are TRBV7-6 and TRBJ2-5; tentatively, D is TRBD1 (6 bases). This CDR3 region has 15 residues. Germline V CDR1 and CDR2: SGHVS, FNYEAQ. Using reference TRBV7-6 and TRBJ2-5 for the parts outside the CDR3, the full variable domain is GAGVSQSPRYKVTKRGQDVALRCDPISGHVSLYWYRQALGQGPEFLTYFNYEAQQDKSGLPNDRFSAERPEGSISTLTIQRTEQRDSAMYRCASSLTQGRQEAQSFGPGTRLLVL.

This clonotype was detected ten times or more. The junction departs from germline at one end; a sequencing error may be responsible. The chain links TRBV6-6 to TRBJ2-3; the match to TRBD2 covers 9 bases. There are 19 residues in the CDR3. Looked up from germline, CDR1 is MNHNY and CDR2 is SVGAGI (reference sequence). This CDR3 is CASSHSSRRGGTGGDTQYF. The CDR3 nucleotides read TGTGCCAGCAGTCACTCGTCTCGGCGGGGGGGCACTGGAGGAGATACGCAGTATTTT.

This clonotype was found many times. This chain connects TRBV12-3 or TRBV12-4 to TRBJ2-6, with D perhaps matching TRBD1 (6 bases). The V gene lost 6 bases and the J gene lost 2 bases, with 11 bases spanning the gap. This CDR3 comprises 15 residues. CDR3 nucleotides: TGTGCCAGCAGCCTGGCAGGGGCTGGGGCCAACGTCCTGACTTTC. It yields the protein CASSLAGAGANVLTF.

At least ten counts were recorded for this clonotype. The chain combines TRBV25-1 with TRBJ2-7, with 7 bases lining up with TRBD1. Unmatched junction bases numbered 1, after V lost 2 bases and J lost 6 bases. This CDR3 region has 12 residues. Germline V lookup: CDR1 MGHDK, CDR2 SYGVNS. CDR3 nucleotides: TGTGCCAGCAGTGAAACAGGGGTCGAGCAGTACGTC. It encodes CASSETGVEQYV.

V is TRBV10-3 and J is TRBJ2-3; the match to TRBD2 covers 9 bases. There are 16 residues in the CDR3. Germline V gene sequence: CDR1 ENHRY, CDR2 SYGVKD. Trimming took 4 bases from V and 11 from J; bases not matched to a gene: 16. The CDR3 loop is CAISGTHAGGRNEQYF. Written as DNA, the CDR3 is TGTGCCATCAGTGGGACGCACGCGGGGGGGCGAAATGAGCAGTATTTT.

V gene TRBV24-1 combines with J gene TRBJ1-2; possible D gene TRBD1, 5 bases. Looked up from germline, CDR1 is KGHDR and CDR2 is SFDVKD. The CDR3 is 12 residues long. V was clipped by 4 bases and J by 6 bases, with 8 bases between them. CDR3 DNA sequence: TGTGCCACCAGTGACCTGACAGATGGCTACACCTTC. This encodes CATSDLTDGYTF.

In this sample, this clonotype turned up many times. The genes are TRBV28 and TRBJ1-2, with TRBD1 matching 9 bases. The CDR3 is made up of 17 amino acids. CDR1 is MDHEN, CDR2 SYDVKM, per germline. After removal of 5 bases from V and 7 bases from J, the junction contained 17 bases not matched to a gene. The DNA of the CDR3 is TGTGCCAGCAGTCCCTCCGGGACAGGGAGTTTCTTTGCTGGCTACACCTTC. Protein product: CASSPSGTGSFFAGYTF.

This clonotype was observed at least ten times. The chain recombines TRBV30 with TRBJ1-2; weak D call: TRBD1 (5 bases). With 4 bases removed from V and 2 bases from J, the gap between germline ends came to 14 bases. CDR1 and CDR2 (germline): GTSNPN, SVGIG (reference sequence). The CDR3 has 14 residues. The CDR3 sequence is CAWTSQGVNYGYTF. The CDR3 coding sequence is TGTGCCTGGACCTCCCAGGGCGTCAACTATGGCTACACCTTC.

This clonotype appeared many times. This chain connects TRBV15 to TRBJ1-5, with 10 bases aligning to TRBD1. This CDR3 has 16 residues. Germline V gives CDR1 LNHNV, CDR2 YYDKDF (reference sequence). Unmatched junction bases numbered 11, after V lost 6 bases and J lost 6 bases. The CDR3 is CATSPRDRGYGQPQHF. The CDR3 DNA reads TGTGCCACCAGTCCCCGGGACAGGGGTTACGGTCAGCCCCAGCATTTT.

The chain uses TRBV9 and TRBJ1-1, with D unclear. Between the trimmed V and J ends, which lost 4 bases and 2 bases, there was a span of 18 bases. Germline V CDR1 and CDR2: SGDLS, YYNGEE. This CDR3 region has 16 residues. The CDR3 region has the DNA TGTGCCAGCAGCTCAAACCCCACGGAACTTAACACTGAAGCTTTCTTT. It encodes CASSSNPTELNTEAFF.

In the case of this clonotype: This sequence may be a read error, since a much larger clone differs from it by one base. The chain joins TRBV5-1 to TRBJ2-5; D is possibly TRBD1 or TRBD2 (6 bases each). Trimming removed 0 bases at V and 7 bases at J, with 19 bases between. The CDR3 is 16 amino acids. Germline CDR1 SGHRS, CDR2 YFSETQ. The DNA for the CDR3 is TGCGCCAGCAGCTTGGTCGGTGACCCGGGGGCAGGGACCCAGTACTTC. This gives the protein CASSLVGDPGAGTQYF.

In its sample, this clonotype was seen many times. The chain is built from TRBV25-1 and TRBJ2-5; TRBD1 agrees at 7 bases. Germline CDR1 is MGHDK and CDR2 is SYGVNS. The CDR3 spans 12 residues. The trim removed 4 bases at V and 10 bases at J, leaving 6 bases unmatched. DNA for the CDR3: TGTGCCAGCAGTGGGCCCGGACAGGTCCAGTACTTC. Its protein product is CASSGPGQVQYF.

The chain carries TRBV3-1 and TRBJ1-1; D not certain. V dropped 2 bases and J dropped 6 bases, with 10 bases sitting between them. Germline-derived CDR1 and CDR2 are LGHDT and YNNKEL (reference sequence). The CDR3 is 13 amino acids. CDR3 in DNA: TGTGCCAGCAGCCAATCGGTCCAGGCTGAAGCTTTCTTT. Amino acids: CASSQSVQAEAFF.

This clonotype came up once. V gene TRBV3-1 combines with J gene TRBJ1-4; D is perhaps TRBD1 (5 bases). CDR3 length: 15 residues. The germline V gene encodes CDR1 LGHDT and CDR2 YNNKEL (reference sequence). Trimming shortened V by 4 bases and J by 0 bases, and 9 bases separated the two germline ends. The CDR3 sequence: CASSLQQATNEKLFF. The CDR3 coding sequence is TGTGCCAGCAGCCTACAACAGGCAACTAATGAAAAACTGTTTTTT.

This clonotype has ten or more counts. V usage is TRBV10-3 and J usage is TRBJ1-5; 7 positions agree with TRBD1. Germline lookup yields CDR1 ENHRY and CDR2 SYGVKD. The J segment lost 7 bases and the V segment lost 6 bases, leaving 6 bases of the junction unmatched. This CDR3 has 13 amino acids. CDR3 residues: CAISDREEQPQHF. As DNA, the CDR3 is TGTGCCATCAGCGACAGGGAGGAGCAGCCCCAGCATTTT.

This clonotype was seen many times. CDR3 loop: CASSSGTGSLGSEQYF. In DNA form, the CDR3 reads TGCGCCAGCAGCTCCGGGACAGGTTCTTTGGGGAGCGAGCAGTACTTC. V usage is TRBV5-1 and J usage is TRBJ2-7; 8 positions match TRBD1. This CDR3 region has 16 residues. Trimming took 3 bases from V and 6 from J; bases not matched to a gene: 14. The germline V gene has CDR1 SGHRS and CDR2 YFSETQ.

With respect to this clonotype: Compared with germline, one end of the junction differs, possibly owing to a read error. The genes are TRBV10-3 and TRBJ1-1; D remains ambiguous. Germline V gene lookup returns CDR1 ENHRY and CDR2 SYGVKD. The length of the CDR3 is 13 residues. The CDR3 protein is CAISKGSNTGAFF. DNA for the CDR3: TGTGCCATCAGTAAGGGATCCAACACTGGAGCTTTCTTT.

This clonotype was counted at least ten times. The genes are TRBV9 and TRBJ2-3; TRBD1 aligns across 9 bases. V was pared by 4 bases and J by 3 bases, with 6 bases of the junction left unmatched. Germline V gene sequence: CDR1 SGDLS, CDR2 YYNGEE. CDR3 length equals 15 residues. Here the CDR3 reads CASSSRDRATDTQYF. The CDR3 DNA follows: TGTGCCAGCAGCTCCCGGGACAGGGCGACAGATACGCAGTATTTT.

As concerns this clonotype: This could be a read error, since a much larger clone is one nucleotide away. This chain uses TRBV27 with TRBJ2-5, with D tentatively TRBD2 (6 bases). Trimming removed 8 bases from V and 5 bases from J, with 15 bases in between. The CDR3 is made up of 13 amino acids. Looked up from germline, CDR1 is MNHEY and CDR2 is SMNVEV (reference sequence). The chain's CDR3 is CASGWRGLETQYF. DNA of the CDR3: TGTGCCAGCGGTTGGCGGGGTTTGGAGACCCAGTACTTC.

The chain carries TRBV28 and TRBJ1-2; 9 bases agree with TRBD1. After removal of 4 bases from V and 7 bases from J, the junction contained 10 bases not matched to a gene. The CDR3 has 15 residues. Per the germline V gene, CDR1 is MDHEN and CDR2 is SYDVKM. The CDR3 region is CASSSAGTGMGGYTF. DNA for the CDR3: TGTGCCAGCAGTTCGGCTGGGACAGGGATGGGTGGCTACACCTTC.

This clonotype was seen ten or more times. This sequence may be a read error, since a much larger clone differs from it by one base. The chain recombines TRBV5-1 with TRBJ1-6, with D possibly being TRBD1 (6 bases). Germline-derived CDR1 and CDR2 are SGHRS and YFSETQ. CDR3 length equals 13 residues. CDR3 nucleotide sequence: TGCGCCAGCGGACCGGACAGTTCCTCACCCCCCCACTTT. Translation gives CASGPDSSSPPHF. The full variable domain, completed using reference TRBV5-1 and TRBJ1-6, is KAGVTQTPRYLIKTRGQQVTLSCSPISGHRSVSWYQQTPGQGLQFLFEYFSETQRNKGNFPGRFSGRQFSNSRSEMNVSTLELGDSALYLCASGPDSSSPPHFGNGTRLTVT.

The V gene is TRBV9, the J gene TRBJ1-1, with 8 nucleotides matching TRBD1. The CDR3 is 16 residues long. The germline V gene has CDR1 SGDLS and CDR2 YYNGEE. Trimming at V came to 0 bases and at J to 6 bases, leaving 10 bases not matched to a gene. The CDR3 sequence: CASSVEQGARMPEAFF. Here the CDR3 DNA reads TGTGCCAGCAGCGTAGAGCAGGGGGCGCGGATGCCTGAAGCTTTCTTT.

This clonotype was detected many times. This CDR3 reads CSAGLRAYQETQYF. The CDR3 nucleotides read TGCAGCGCCGGGCTCCGGGCGTACCAAGAGACCCAGTACTTC. The V call is TRBV29-1, the J call TRBJ2-5, with D uncertain. Trimming pared 7 bases from V and 0 bases from J, leaving 15 bases between. Germline lookup yields CDR1 SQVTM and CDR2 ANQGSEA. The CDR3 is made up of 14 amino acids.

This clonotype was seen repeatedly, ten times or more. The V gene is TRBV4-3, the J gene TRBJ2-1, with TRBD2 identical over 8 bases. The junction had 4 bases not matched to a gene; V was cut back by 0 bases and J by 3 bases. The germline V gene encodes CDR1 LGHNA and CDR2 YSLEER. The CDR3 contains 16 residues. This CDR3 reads CASSQDSGVGYNEQFF. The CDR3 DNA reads TGCGCCAGCAGCCAAGATAGCGGGGTTGGCTACAATGAGCAGTTCTTC.

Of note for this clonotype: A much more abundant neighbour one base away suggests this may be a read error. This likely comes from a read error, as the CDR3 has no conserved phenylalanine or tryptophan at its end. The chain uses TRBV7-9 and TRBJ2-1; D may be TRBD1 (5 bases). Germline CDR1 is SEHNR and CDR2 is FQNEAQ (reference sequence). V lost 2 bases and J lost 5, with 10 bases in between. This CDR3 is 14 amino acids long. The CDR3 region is CASSLQGLNNEQFL. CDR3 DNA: TGTGCCAGCAGCTTACAGGGTCTCAACAATGAGCAGTTCCTC.

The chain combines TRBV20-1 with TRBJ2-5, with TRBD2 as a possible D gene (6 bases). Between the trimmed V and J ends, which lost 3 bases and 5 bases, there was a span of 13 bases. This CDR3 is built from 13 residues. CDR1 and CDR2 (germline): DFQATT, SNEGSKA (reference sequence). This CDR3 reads CSASGGGRETQYF. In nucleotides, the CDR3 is TGCAGTGCTAGCGGGGGAGGCCGGGAGACCCAGTACTTC.

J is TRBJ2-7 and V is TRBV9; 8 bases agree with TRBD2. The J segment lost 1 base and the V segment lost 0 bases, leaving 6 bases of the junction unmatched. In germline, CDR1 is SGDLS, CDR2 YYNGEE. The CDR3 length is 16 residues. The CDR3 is CASSVEVAGGSYEQYV. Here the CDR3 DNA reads TGTGCCAGCAGCGTAGAAGTGGCGGGGGGTTCCTACGAGCAGTACGTC.